The entry that follows covers one TCR beta chain sequence. No cognate antigen has been identified for it. The junction departs from germline at one end; a sequencing error may be responsible. The ophthalmopathy patients had moderately to severely active disease, with a Clinical Activity Score of 3 or higher, a NOSPECS grade of 4 or higher, and a disease duration of less than 3 months. Patients were excluded if they had other autoimmune diseases, uncontrolled infections, pregnancy or lactation. Clinical symptoms, serum thyroxine, TRAb, thyroid ultrasound and orbital computed tomography formed the basis of the diagnosis. PBMCs were isolated from 8 to 10 ml of fresh peripheral blood by Ficoll-Paque density gradient centrifugation. Total RNA was extracted with Trizol reagent and quality-checked on an Agilent 2100 Bioanalyzer. The data stem from a study of Graves' ophthalmopathy and Graves' hyperthyroidism (dated by TCRdb to between 2018 and 2020). As for the study more broadly: Peripheral blood was collected at initial diagnosis, before any treatment. TCR beta repertoire signatures were used to distinguish Graves' ophthalmopathy from Graves' hyperthyroidism and to predict progression to ophthalmopathy. In total, 120 to 150 blood samples were TCR-sequenced: around 42 ophthalmopathy, 75 hyperthyroidism and about 17 hyperthyroidism-to-ophthalmopathy patients. To explore V-J signatures that separate ophthalmopathy from hyperthyroidism, a discovery set of about a hundred patients was enrolled, consisting of 40 to 45 with ophthalmopathy and 55 to 65 with stable hyperthyroidism. For independent validation, a separate cohort was made up of 18 to 20 hyperthyroidism patients plus 17 patients who later progressed from hyperthyroidism to ophthalmopathy. In six hyperthyroidism patients, the T-cell repertoire of thyroid tissue was compared with the T-cell repertoire of blood. After sampling, hyperthyroidism patients received methimazole starting at 30 mg daily, and ophthalmopathy patients received high-dose intravenous methylprednisolone. General conclusions and limits of the study: In cross-validation, the 13-signature model distinguished ophthalmopathy from stable hyperthyroidism with less than 90% sensitivity and over 81% specificity, while in the test set the corresponding values were approximately 80% and 75%. Most of the expanded thyroid clonotypes with a frequency above 0.001 were also detected in blood, and it was suggested that the thyroid immune response may be reflected by blood repertoires. Sample size was not statistically predetermined, and group allocation was not concealed from the investigators. In validation, the model predicted ophthalmopathy progression with about 71% sensitivity and less than 80% specificity; approximately 12 predicted patients were CT-confirmed with GO in a median of approximately 6.2 months.

From the germline V gene (reference sequence), CDR1 is DFQATT and CDR2 is SNEGSKA. Inclusive of the bounding cysteine and phenylalanine, the CDR3 is 15 residues long. The sequence is cut down to CDR3 DNA, 45 bases in frame from base 1. TCR beta CDR3 regions were amplified from RNA transcripts for repertoire sequencing. A first-round RT-PCR used HTBI primers with the Qiagen OneStep RT-PCR kit, followed by a second-round multiplex PCR, size selection and purification. Sequencing of the libraries was carried out on an Illumina HiSeq2000 in paired-end mode with 100 bp reads. As for the authors' bioinformatics: SOAPnuke was used to process the reads, removing any read that contained adapters or uncalled bases, had a mean Phred below 15, or lacked an exact match to the constant primer or identifier. High-quality paired reads were merged with COPE v1.2.5. Each unique nucleotide sequence was defined as a clonotype, and clonotypes were aligned to IMGT TRB V, D and J references with MiTCR v1.1. Analysis was restricted to V-J combinations with a frequency above 0.0001, which covered roughly 99% of repertoires. A TCR clonal expansion and chaos score per V-J combination was defined as the ratio of F50 clonal expansion to chaos observed in the TCRdist matrix. Welch's t-statistics and random forest were used to reduce the features to 10 to 15 V-J combinations, which were then used as input to a naive Bayes classifier. The Morisita-Horn index was used to measure how similar the thyroid and blood repertoires were. In TCRdb, the public reads were trimmed at Q25 with fastp and aligned with MiXCR, with productive beta chains retained. Duplicate CDR3 protein sequences are folded into a single record with the most common DNA and genes. Here the V and J calls rest on TCRdb's processing, not on the authors' analysis. The sample table shows around 600,000 distinct CDR3 sequences, and more than 40% are seen once. Jointly, the top ten make up over 2.5% of the sample.

The chain employs TRBV20-1 and TRBJ1-2, and possibly TRBD1, on 5 matching bases. The specimen was peripheral blood. The source of this sequence is an adult man with Graves' ophthalmopathy. This receptor has the CDR3 CSASDVDGDSHGDTF. The DNA is as follows: TGCAGTGCTAGTGATGTAGACGGAGACAGTCATGGCGACACCTTC.